This T cell receptor (beta chain) was identified in a study of T cells in Graves' hyperthyroidism and ophthalmopathy. Regarding the study as a whole: Expanded thyroid clonotypes (above 0.001) were mostly also found in blood.

This CDR3 spans 16 amino acids. Germline trimming cut 0 bases from V and 6 bases from J; bases unmatched to any gene: 6. Germline CDR1 reads ENHRY; CDR2 reads SYGVKD. Points on this clonotype: Its target is not known.

Authors of the study amplified TCR beta CDR3 regions from RNA transcripts. First-round RT-PCR of the TCR CDR3 relied on the HTBI primer set. TCRdb fed the multiplex PCR reads into MiXCR, producing one record per CDR3 protein. The sample has roughly 380,000 distinct CDR3 sequences, around 18% seen once. Orbital computed tomography and thyroid ultrasound, together with serum TRAb and thyroxine and clinical symptoms, were used for diagnoses. The J gene is TRBJ2-2, the V gene TRBV10-3; TRBD1 aligns across 8 bases. The TCR sequence derives from a woman in her thirties or forties with Graves' ophthalmopathy. Sequencing used blood. The CDR3 region has the DNA TGTGCCATCAGTGAGTCCCGGACAGGGATCTCCGGGGAGCTGTTTTTT. This encodes CAISESRTGISGELFF.